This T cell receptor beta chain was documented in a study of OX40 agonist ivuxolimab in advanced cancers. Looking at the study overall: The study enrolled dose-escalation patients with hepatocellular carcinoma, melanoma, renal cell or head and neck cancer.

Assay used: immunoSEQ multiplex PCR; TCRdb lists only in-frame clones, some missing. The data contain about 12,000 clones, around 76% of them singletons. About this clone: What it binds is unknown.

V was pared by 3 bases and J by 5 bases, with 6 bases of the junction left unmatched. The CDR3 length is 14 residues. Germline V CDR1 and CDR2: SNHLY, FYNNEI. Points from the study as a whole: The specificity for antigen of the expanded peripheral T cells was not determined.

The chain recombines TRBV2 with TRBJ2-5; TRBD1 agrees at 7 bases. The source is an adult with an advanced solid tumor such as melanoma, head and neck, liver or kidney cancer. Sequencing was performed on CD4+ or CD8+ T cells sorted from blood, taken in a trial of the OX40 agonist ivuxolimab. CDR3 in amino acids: CASSETGYGETQYF. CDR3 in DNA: TGTGCCAGCAGTGAGACAGGGTACGGGGAGACCCAGTACTTC.